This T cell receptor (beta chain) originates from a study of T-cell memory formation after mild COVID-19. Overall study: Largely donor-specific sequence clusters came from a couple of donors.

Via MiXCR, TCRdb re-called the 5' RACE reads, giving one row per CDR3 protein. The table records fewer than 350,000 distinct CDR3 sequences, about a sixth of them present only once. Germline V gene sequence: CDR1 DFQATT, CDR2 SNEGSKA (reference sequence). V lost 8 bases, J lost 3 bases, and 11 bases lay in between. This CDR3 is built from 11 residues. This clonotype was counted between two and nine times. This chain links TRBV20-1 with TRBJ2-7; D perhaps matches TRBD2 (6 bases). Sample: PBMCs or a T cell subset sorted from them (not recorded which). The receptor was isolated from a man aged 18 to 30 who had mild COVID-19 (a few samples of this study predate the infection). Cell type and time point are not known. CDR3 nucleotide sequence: TGCAGTTTTTCGGGGGACTACGAGCAGTACTTC. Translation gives CSFSGDYEQYF.